This T cell receptor (beta chain) was sequenced for a study of blood T cell repertoires in COVID-19. On the study more broadly: T cells, B-cell-depleted T cells, or PBMCs supplied cDNA or gDNA.

Germline V CDR1 and CDR2: LNHDA, SQIVND (reference sequence). This CDR3 spans 15 amino acids. The V segment lost 4 bases and the J segment 4 bases; nucleotides outside the gene matches: 6. Using immunoSEQ multiplex PCR, the repertoire was profiled, and TCRdb retains in-frame clones only, with some absent. The data show over 130,000 clones, 65% to 90% seen once. The specimen was peripheral blood. The genes are TRBV19 and TRBJ2-7, with 11 positions matching TRBD1. The source is a man between 65 and 85 years old with acute or convalescent COVID-19. This CDR3 is CASSKRTGGRYEQYF. The DNA of the CDR3 is TGTGCCAGTAGTAAACGGACAGGGGGCCGATACGAGCAGTACTTC.